The clone carrying this T cell receptor (beta chain) was seen just once. Libraries were prepared by immunoSEQ multiplex PCR; TCRdb keeps only in-frame clonotypes and omits some of them. The sample lists about 59,000 clones; around four fifths were seen once. The sample comes from a study of radiotherapy plus CTLA-4 blockade in lung cancer. Study-level information: In approximately 17% of patients, objective responses were seen; about 30% had disease control.

This CDR3 is built from 15 residues. V shed 6 bases and J 0 bases; nucleotides not matched to a gene: 4. From germline, CDR1 is MNHEY and CDR2 SVGAGI. This receptor was obtained from a human donor with non-small cell lung cancer whose response to radiotherapy plus ipilimumab could not be evaluated. Material: peripheral blood, obtained from a patient treated with radiotherapy plus ipilimumab. V is TRBV6-5 and J is TRBJ1-4; 7 bases align to TRBD1. The chain's CDR3 is CASRATGSTNEKLFF. CDR3 in DNA: TGTGCCAGCAGGGCGACAGGGTCAACTAATGAAAAACTGTTTTTT.